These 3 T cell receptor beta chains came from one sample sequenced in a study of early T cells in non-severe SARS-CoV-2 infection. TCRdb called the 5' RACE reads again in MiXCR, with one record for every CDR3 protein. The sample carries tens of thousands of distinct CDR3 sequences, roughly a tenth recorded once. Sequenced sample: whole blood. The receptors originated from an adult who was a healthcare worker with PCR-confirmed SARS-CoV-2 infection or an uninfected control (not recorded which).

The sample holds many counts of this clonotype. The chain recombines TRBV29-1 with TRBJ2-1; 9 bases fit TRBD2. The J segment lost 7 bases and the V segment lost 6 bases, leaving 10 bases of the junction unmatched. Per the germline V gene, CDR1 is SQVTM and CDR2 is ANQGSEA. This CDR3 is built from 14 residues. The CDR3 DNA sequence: TGCAGCGTAGATGGTGCCGCGGGGGGGAATGAGCAGTTCTTC. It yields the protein CSVDGAAGGNEQFF.

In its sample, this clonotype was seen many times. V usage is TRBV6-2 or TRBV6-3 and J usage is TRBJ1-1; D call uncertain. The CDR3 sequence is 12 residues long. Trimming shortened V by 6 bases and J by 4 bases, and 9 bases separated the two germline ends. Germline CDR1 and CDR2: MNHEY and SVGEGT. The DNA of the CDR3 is TGTGCCAGCAGAAAAGGTGCCACTGAAGCTTTCTTT. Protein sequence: CASRKGATEAFF.

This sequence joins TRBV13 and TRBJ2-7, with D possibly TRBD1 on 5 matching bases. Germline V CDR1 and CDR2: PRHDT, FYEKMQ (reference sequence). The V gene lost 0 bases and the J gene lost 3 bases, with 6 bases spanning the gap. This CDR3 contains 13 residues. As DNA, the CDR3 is TGTGCCAGCAGCTTAGGACAGGACTACGAGCAGTACTTC. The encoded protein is CASSLGQDYEQYF.